Listed below are T cell receptor beta chains from one sample, sequenced in a study of post-analysis software for immune sequencing data. Each CDR3 protein gets one entry after TCRdb re-called the PCR reads with MiXCR. The table includes about 430,000 distinct CDR3 sequences, approximately 39% detected once. Material: blood. These receptors came from a girl aged 2 to 10 with multiple sclerosis. The CDR3 runs from the conserved cysteine through the conserved F or W. Fields, in order: clone size, CDR3 length, J gene, V gene, D gene, CDR3 protein, CDR3 DNA. D genes are given only for firm matches. Where a row states a size, it is once, few, many or the class of an expanded clone; other rows omit it.

size: few
length: 15
J: TRBJ1-1
V: TRBV7-8
D: -
CDR3: CASSLGSGVNTEAFF
DNA: TGTGCCAGCAGCTTAGGTTCGGGGGTGAACACTGAAGCTTTCTTT

size: few
length: 14
J: TRBJ1-5
V: TRBV3-1
D: -
CDR3: CASSQGVEVQPQHF
DNA: TGTGCCAGCAGCCAAGGCGTTGAGGTTCAGCCCCAGCATTTT

size: few
length: 13
J: TRBJ1-5
V: TRBV19
D: -
CDR3: CATGLASNQPQHF
DNA: TGTGCTACAGGGTTGGCGAGCAATCAGCCCCAGCATTTT

size: -
length: 15
J: TRBJ1-5
V: TRBV20-1
D: TRBD1
CDR3: CSAKAQGALNQPQHF
DNA: TGCAGTGCTAAAGCACAGGGGGCCCTCAATCAGCCCCAGCATTTT

size: -
length: 16
J: TRBJ1-2
V: TRBV13
D: TRBD1
CDR3: CASSSFAGPGGYGYTF
DNA: TGTGCCAGCAGCTCGTTCGCAGGACCAGGGGGCTATGGCTACACCTTC

size: -
length: 12
J: TRBJ2-1
V: TRBV3-1
D: -
CDR3: CASSQEGAEQFF
DNA: TGTGCCAGCAGCCAAGAAGGAGCTGAGCAGTTCTTC

size: -
length: 14
J: TRBJ1-1
V: TRBV4-1
D: TRBD1
CDR3: CASSQPDRGDEAFF
DNA: TGCGCCAGCAGCCAACCGGACAGGGGGGATGAAGCTTTCTTT

size: few
length: 12
J: TRBJ1-2
V: TRBV9
D: -
CDR3: CASSVVSGGYTF
DNA: TGTGCCAGCAGCGTAGTCAGCGGGGGCTACACCTTC

size: few
length: 18
J: TRBJ2-4
V: TRBV15
D: -
CDR3: CATSRVPGALAPANIQYF
DNA: TGTGCCACCAGCAGAGTGCCAGGGGCTTTGGCCCCGGCCAACATTCAGTACTTC

size: -
length: 13
J: TRBJ2-1
V: TRBV12-5
D: -
CDR3: CASGYRGGDEQFF
DNA: TGTGCTAGTGGTTATCGGGGCGGGGATGAGCAGTTCTTC

size: -
length: 17
J: TRBJ2-1
V: TRBV7-2
D: -
CDR3: CASKSWGRLVPRDEQFF
DNA: TGTGCCAGCAAATCATGGGGTAGACTAGTTCCGCGCGATGAGCAGTTCTTC

size: -
length: 13
J: TRBJ2-2
V: TRBV6-2/TRBV6-3
D: -
CDR3: CASSPQVGGELFF
DNA: TGTGCCAGCAGTCCCCAAGTGGGCGGGGAGCTGTTTTTT

size: few
length: 18
J: TRBJ2-1
V: TRBV11-2
D: TRBD2
CDR3: CASSLGGGGALSYNEQFF
DNA: TGTGCCAGCAGCTTAGGGGGCGGGGGGGCTCTTTCCTACAATGAGCAGTTCTTC

size: -
length: 15
J: TRBJ2-1
V: TRBV29-1
D: TRBD2
CDR3: CSVVLLAESYNEQFF
DNA: TGCAGCGTTGTCCTACTAGCGGAGTCCTACAATGAGCAGTTCTTC